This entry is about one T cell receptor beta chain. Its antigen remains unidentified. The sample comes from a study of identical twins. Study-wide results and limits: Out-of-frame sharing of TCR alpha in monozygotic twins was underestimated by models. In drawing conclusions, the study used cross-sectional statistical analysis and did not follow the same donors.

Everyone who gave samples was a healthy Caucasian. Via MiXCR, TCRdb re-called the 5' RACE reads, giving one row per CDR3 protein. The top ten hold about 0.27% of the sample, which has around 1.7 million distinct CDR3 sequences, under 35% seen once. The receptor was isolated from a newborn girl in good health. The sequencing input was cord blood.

CDR3 sequence: CASSETSGLPHTDTQYF. For the CDR3, the DNA is TGTGCCAGCAGTGAAACCTCCGGACTTCCTCACACAGATACGCAGTATTTT. J is TRBJ2-3 and V is TRBV25-1, with a weak D call TRBD2 (5 bases). Looked up from germline, CDR1 is MGHDK and CDR2 is SYGVNS. V gave up 2 bases and J gave up 2 bases, with 17 bases separating them. The CDR3 is 17 amino acids.